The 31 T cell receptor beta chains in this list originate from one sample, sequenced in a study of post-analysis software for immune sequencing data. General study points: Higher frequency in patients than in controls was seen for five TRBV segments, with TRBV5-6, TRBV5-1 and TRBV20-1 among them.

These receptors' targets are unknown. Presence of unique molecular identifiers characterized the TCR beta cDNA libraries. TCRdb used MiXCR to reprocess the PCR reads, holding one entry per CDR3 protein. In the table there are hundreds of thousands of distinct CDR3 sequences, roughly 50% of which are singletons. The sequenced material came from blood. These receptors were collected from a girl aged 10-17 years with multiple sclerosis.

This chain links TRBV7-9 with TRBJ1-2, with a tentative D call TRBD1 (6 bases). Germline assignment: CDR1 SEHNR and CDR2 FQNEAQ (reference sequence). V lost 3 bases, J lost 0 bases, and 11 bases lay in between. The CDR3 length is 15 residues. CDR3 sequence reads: CASSFPDRPNYGYTF. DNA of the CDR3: TGTGCCAGCAGCTTCCCCGACAGGCCTAACTATGGCTACACCTTC.

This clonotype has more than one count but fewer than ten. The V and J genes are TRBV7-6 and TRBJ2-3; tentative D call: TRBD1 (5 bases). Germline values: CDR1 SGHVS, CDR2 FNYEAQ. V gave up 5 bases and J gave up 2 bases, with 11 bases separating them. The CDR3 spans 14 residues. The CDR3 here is CASSQQVATDTQYF. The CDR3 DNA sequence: TGTGCCAGCAGCCAACAGGTTGCCACAGATACGCAGTATTTT.

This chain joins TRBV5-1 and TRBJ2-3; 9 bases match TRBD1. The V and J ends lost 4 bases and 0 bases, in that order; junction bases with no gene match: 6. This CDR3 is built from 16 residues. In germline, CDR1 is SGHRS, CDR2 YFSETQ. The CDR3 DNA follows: TGCGCCAGCAGCCCTGGGGACAGGGTTAGCACAGATACGCAGTATTTT. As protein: CASSPGDRVSTDTQYF.

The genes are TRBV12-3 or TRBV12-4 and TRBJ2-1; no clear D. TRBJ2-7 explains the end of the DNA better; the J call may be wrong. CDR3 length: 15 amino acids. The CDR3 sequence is CASSFGPGTSYEQYF. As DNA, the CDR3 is TGTGCCAGCAGTTTTGGGCCCGGAACATCCTACGAGCAGTACTTC.

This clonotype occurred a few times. The CDR3 DNA sequence: TGTGCCAGCAGCCCCGATTCGTGGGGGCAAGAGACCCAGTACTTC. Translation: CASSPDSWGQETQYF. V usage is TRBV3-1 and J usage is TRBJ2-5; tentatively, D is TRBD1 or TRBD2 (5 bases each). Between the trimmed V and J ends, which lost 4 bases and 2 bases, there was a span of 14 bases. Germline CDR1 is LGHDT and CDR2 is YNNKEL (reference sequence). The CDR3 has 15 residues.

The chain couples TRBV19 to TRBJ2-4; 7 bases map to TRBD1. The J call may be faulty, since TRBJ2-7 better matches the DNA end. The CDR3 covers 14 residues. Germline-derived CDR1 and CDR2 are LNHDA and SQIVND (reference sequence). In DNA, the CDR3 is TGTGCCAGTAGTACGGGACAGCAATCCTACGAGCAGTACTTC. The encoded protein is CASSTGQQSYEQYF.

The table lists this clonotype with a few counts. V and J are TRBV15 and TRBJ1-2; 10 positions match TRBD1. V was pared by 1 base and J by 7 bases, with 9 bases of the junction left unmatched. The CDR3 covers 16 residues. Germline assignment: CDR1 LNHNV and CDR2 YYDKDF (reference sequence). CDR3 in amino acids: CATSRARDRGIGGYTF. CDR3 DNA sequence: TGTGCCACCAGCAGAGCCCGGGACAGGGGTATTGGTGGCTACACCTTC.

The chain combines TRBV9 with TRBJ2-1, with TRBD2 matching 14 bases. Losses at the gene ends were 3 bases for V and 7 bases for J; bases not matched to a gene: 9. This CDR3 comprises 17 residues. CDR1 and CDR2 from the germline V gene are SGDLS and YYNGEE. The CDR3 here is CASSDATGTSGSNEQFF. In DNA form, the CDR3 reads TGTGCCAGCAGCGATGCAACCGGGACTAGCGGGAGTAATGAGCAGTTCTTC.

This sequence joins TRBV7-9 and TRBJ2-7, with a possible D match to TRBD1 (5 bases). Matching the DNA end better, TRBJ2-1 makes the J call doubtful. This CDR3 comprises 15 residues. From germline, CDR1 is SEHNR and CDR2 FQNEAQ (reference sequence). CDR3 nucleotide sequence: TGTGCCAGCAGCCCCTCGGTGGGGCCAGGGAATGAGCAGTTCTTC. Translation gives CASSPSVGPGNEQFF.

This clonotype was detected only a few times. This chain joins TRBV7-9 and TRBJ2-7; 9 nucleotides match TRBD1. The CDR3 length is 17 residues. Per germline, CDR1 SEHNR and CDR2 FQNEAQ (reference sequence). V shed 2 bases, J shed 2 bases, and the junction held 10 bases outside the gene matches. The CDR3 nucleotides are TGTGCCAGCAGCTTACCCAGGGGAGGACAGGGGACCTACGAGCAGTACTTC. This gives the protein CASSLPRGGQGTYEQYF.

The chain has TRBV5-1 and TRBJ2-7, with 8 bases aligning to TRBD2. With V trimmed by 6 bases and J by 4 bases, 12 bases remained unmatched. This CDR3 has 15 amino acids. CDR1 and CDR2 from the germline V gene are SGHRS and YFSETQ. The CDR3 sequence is CASTPKSGGGYEQYF. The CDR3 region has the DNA TGCGCCAGCACCCCCAAGAGCGGGGGCGGGTACGAGCAGTACTTC. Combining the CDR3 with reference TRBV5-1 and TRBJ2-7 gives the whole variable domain KAGVTQTPRYLIKTRGQQVTLSCSPISGHRSVSWYQQTPGQGLQFLFEYFSETQRNKGNFPGRFSGRQFSNSRSEMNVSTLELGDSALYLCASTPKSGGGYEQYFGPGTRLTVT.

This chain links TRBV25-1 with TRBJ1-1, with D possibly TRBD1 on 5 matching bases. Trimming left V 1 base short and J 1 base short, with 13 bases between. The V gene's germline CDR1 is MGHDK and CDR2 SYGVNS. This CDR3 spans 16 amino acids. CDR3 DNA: TGTGCCAGCAGTGAATCAGTCAGGGTCAAGAACACTGAAGCTTTCTTT. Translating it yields CASSESVRVKNTEAFF.

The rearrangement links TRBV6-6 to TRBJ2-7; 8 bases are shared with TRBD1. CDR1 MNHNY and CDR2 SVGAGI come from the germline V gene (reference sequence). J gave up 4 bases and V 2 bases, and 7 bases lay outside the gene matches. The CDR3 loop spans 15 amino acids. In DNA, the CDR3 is TGTGCCAGCAGTTACGGACCCCAGGGGGCGTACGAGCAGTACTTC. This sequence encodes CASSYGPQGAYEQYF.

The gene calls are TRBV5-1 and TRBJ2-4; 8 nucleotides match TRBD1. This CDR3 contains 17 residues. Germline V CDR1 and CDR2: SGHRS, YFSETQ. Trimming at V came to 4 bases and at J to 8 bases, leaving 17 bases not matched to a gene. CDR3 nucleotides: TGCGCCAGCAGCACCGGGACAGGCGGGCCGGGGAGAGACATTCAGTACTTC. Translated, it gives CASSTGTGGPGRDIQYF. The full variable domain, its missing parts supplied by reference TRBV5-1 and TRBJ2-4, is KAGVTQTPRYLIKTRGQQVTLSCSPISGHRSVSWYQQTPGQGLQFLFEYFSETQRNKGNFPGRFSGRQFSNSRSEMNVSTLELGDSALYLCASSTGTGGPGRDIQYFGAGTRLSVL.

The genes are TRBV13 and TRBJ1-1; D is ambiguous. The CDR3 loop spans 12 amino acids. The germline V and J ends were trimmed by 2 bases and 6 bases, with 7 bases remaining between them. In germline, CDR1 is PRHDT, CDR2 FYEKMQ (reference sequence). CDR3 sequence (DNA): TGTGCCAGCAGCTTATTGGGGTCTGAAGCTTTCTTT. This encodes CASSLLGSEAFF.

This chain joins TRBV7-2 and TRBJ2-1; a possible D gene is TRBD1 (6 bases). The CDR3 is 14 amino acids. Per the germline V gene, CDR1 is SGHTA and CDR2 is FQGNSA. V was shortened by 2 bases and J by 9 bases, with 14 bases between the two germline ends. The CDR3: CASSLRTGPGEQFF. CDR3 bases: TGTGCCAGCAGCTTAAGAACAGGGCCAGGTGAGCAGTTCTTC.

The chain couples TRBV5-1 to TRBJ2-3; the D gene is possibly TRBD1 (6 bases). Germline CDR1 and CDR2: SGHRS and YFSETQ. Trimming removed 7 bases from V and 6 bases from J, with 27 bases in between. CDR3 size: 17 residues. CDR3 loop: CASGHRASGSPLDTQYF. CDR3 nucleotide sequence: TGCGCCAGCGGTCACAGGGCCTCGGGTTCTCCACTGGATACGCAGTATTTT.

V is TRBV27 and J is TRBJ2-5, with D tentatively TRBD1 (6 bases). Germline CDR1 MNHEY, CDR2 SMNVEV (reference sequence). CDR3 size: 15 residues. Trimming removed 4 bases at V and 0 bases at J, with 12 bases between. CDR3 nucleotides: TGTGCCAGCAGTTCCTCCCAGGGGAACCAAGAGACCCAGTACTTC. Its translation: CASSSSQGNQETQYF.

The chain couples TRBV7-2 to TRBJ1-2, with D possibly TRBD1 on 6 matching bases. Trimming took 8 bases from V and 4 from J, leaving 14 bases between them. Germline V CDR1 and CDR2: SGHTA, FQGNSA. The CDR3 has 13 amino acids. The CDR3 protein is CASGSTGLYGYTF. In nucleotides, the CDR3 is TGTGCCAGCGGATCGACAGGACTCTATGGCTACACCTTC.

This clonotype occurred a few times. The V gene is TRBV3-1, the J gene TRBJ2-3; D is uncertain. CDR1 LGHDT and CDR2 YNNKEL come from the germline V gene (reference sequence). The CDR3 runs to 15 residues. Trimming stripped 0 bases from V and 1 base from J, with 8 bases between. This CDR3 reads CASSQDGTGTDTQYF. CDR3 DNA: TGTGCCAGCAGCCAAGACGGAACCGGCACAGATACGCAGTATTTT.

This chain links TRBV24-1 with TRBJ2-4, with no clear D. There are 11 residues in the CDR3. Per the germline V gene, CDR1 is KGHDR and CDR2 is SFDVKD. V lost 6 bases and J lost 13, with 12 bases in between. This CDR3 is CATSRASEQYF. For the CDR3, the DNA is TGTGCCACCAGTAGAGCTAGTGAGCAGTACTTC.

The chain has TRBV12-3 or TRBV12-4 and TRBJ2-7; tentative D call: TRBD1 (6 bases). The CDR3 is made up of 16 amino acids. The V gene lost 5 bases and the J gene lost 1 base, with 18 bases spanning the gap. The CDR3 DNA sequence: TGTGCCAGCAGTGGTTCAGGGGTGTTATTATCCTACGAGCAGTACTTC. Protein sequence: CASSGSGVLLSYEQYF.

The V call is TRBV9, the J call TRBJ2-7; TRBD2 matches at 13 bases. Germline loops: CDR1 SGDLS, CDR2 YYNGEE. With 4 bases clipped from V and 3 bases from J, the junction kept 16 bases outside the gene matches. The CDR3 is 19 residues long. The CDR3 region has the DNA TGTGCCAGCAGCAAAAACCCCGGACTAGCGGGGGTTCAAAGCTACGAGCAGTACTTC. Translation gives CASSKNPGLAGVQSYEQYF.

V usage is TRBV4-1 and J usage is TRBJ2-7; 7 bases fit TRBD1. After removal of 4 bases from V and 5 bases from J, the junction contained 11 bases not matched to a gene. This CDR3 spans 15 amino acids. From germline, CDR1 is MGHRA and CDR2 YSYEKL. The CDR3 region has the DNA TGCGCCAGCAGCCCCCACTTCCCGACAGGGAACGAGCAGTACTTC. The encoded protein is CASSPHFPTGNEQYF.

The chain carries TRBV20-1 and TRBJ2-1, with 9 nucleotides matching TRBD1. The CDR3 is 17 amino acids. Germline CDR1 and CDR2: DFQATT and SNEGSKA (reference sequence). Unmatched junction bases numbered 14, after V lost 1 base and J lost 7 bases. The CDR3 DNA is TGCAGTGCTAGAGCCCCTGGATGGGACAGGGAGGGGAATGAGCAGTTCTTC. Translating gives CSARAPGWDREGNEQFF.

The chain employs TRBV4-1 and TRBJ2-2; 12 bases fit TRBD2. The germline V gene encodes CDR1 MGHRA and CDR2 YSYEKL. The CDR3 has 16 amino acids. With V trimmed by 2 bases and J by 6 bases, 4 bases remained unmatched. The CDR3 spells CASSQTGTSGPGELFF. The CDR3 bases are TGCGCCAGCAGCCAAACCGGGACTAGCGGGCCCGGGGAGCTGTTTTTT.

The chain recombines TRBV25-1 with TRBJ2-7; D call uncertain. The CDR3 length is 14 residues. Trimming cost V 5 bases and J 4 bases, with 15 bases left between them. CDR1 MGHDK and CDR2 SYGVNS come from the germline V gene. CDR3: CASSRTPDSYEQYF. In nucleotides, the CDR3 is TGTGCCAGCAGTAGAACGCCGGATTCTTACGAGCAGTACTTC.

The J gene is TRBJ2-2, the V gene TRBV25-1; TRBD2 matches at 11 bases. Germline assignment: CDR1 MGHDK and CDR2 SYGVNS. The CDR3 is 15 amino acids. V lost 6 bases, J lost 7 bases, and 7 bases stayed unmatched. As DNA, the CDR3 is TGTGCCAGCAGACTAGCGGGAGCCCCCGACGGGGAGCTGTTTTTT. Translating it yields CASRLAGAPDGELFF.

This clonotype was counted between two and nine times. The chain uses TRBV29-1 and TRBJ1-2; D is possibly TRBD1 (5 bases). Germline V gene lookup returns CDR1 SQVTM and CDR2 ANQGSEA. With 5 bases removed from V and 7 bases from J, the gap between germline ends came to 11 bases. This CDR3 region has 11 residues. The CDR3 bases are TGCAGCGTTTCGGGGGAGGGTGGCTACACCTTC. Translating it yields CSVSGEGGYTF.

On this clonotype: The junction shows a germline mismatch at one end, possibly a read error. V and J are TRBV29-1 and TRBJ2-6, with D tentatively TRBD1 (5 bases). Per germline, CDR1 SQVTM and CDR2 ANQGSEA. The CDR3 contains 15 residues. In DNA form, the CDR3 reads TGCAGCGTTGAGCGGCCGCTCTCTGGGGCCAACGTCCCGACTTTC. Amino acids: CSVERPLSGANVPTF. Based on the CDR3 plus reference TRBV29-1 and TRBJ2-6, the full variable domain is SAVISQKPSRDICQRGTSLTIQCQVDSQVTMMFWYRQQPGQSLTLIATANQGSEATYESGFVIDKFPISRPNLTFSTLTVSNMSPEDSSIYLCSVERPLSGANVPTFGAGSRLTVL.

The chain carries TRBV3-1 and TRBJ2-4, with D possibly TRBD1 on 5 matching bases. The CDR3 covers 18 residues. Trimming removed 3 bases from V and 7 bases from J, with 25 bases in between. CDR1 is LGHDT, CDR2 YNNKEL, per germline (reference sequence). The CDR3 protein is CASSQGAQGPAWGNIQYF. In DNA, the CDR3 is TGTGCCAGCAGCCAGGGCGCGCAGGGCCCTGCGTGGGGTAACATTCAGTACTTC.